This T cell receptor beta chain was recorded in a study of molecular identifiers for immune sequencing clone quantification. Study-wide points: Over 98% of effector molecules, but under 1% in naive cells, were held by clones with more than 20 RNA copies. Identical TCR molecules sharing a barcode could underestimate highly expanded clone sizes.

This clonotype was counted many times. What it recognizes is unknown. Germline CDR1 GTSNPN, CDR2 SVGIG (reference sequence). The CDR3 has 14 amino acids. Trimming at V came to 5 bases and at J to 1 base, leaving 3 bases not matched to a gene. Library preparation followed earlier protocols using designated TCR primers. MiXCR was run by TCRdb on the PCR reads, yielding one entry per CDR3 protein. Of about 640,000 distinct CDR3 sequences listed, around 20% are singletons. The receptor was isolated from a human donor in good health. Some libraries in this study had Jurkat cell RNA spiked in. Sequencing was performed on naive CD8+ T cells from blood, with Jurkat cell RNA spiked in. The sample's subset: FACS-sorted CD8+CD4-CCR7+CD45RA+ naive T cells. The chain has TRBV30 and TRBJ2-3; 10 positions agree with TRBD2. As DNA, the CDR3 is TGTGCCTGGGACCTAGCGGGGGGCACAGATACGCAGTATTTT. Amino acid sequence: CAWDLAGGTDTQYF.